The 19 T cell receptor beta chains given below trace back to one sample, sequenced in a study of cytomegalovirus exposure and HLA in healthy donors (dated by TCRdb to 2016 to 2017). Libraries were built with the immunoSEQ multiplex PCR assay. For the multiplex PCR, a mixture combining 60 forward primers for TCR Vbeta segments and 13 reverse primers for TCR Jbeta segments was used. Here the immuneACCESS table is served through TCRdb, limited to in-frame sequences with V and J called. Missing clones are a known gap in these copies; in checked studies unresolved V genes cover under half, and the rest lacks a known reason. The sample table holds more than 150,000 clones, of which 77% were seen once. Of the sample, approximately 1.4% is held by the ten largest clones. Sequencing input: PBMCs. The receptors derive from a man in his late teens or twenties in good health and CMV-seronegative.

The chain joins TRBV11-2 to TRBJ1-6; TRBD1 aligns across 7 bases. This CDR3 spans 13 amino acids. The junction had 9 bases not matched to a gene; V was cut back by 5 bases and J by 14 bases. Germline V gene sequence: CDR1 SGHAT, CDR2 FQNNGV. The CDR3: CASSPDRERSLHF. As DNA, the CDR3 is TGTGCCAGCAGCCCAGACAGGGAGAGGTCCCTCCACTTT. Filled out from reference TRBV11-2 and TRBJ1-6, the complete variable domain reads EAGVAQSPRYKIIEKRQSVAFWCNPISGHATLYWYQQILGQGPKLLIQFQNNGVVDDSQLPKDRFSAERLKGVDSTLKIQPAKLEDSAVYLCASSPDRERSLHFGNGTRLTVT.

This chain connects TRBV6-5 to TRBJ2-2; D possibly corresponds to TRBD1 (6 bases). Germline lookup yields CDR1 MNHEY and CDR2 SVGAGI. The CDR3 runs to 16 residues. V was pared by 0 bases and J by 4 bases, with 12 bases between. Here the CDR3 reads CASSYSIRTATGELFF. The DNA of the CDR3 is TGTGCCAGCAGTTACTCGATTCGGACAGCCACCGGGGAGCTGTTTTTT.

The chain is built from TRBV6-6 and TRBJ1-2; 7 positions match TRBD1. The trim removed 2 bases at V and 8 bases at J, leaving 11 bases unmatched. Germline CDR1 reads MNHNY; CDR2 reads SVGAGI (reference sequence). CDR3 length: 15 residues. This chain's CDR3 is CASSYSSIQGNGYTF. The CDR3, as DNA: TGTGCCAGCAGTTACAGTAGTATACAGGGGAACGGCTACACCTTC.

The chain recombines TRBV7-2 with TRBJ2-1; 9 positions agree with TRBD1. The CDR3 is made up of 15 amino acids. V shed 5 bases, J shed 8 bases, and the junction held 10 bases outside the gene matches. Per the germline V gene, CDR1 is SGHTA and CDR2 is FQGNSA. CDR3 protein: CASSLLYRGRDEQFF. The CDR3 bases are TGTGCCAGCAGCCTACTTTACAGGGGGCGCGATGAGCAGTTCTTC.

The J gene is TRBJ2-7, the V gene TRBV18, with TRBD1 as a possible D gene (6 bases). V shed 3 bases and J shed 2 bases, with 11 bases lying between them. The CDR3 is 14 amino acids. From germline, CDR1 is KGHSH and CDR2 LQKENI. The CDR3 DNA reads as TGTGCCAGCTCACCGAGTAGGGGGACCTACGAGCAGTACTTC. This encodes CASSPSRGTYEQYF.

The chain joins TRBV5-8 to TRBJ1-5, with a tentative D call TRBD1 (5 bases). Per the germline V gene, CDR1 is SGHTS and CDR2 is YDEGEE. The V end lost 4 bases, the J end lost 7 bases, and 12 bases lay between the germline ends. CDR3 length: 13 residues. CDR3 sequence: CASSGWEGQPQHF. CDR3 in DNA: TGTGCCAGCAGCGGCTGGGAGGGGCAGCCCCAGCATTTT.

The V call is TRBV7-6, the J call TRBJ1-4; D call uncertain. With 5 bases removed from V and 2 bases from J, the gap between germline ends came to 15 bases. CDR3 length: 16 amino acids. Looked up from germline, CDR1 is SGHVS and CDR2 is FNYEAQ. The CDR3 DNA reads TGTGCCAGCAGCCCCTCGGGTGCCTCGACTAATGAAAAACTGTTTTTT. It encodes CASSPSGASTNEKLFF.

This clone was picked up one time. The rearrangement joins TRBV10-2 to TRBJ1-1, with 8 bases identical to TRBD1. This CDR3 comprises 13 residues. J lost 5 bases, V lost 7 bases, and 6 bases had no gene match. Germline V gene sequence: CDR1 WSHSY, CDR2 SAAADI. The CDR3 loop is CASKDREGTEAFF. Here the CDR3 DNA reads TGCGCCAGCAAGGACAGGGAGGGAACTGAAGCTTTCTTT.

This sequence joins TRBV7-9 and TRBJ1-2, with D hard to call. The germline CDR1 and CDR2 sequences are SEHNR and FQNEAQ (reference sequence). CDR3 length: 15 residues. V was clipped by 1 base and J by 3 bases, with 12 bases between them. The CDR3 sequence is CASSLGVGVDYGYTF. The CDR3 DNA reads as TGTGCCAGCAGCTTAGGGGTAGGAGTTGACTATGGCTACACCTTC.

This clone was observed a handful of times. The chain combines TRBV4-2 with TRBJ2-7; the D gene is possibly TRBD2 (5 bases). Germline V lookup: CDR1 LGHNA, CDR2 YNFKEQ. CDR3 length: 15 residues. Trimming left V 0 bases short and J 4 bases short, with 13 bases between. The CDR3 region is CASSQEGGSGYEQYF. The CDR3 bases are TGTGCCAGCAGCCAAGAAGGAGGTTCTGGTTACGAGCAGTACTTC.

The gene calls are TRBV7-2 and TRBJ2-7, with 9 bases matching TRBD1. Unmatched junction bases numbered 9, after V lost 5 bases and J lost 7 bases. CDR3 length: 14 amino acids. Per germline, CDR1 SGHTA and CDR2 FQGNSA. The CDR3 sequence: CASSPTGGNSEQYF. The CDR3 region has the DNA TGTGCCAGCAGCCCGACAGGGGGAAATAGTGAGCAGTACTTC.

CDR3 in amino acids: CAWTGANTEAFF. CDR3 DNA sequence: TGTGCCTGGACAGGGGCGAACACTGAAGCTTTCTTT. The chain links TRBV30 to TRBJ1-1; possibly TRBD1 for D (6 bases). This CDR3 has 12 amino acids. The V end lost 4 bases, the J end lost 1 base, and 7 bases lay between the germline ends. Germline CDR1 GTSNPN, CDR2 SVGIG (reference sequence). Complete variable domain (other parts from reference TRBV30 and TRBJ1-1): SQTIHQWPATLVQPVGSPLSLECTVEGTSNPNLYWYRQAAGRGLQLLFYSVGIGQISSEVPQNLSASRPQDRQFILSSKKLLLSDSGFYLCAWTGANTEAFFGQGTRLTVV.

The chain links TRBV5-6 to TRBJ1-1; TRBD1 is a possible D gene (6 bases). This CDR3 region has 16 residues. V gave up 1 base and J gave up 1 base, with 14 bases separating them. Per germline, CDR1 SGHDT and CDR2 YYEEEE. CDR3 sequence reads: CASSLSWTVRNTEAFF. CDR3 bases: TGTGCCAGCAGCTTGTCCTGGACAGTCAGGAACACTGAAGCTTTCTTT. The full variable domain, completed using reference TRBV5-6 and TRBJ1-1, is DAGVTQSPTHLIKTRGQQVTLRCSPKSGHDTVSWYQQALGQGPQFIFQYYEEEERQRGNFPDRFSGHQFPNYSSELNVNALLLGDSALYLCASSLSWTVRNTEAFFGQGTRLTVV.

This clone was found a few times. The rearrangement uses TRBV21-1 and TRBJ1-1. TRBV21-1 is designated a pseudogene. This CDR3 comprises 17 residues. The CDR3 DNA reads TGTGCCAGCAGCAAAGGGGGGGGGAGGCCCCCGAACACTGAAGCTTTCTTT. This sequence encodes CASSKGGGRPPNTEAFF.

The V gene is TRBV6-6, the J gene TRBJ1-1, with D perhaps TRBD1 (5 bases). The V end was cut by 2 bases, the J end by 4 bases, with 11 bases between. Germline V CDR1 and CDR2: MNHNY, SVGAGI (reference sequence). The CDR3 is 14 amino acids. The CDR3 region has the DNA TGTGCCAGCAGTTACCCGGGGGGAGGCACTGAAGCTTTCTTT. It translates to CASSYPGGGTEAFF.

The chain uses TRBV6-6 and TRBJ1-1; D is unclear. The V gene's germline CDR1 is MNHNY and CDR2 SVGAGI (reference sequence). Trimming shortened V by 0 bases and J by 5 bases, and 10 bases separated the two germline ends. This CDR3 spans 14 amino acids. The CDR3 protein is CASSYSEGWTEAFF. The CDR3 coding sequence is TGTGCCAGCAGTTACTCGGAGGGTTGGACTGAAGCTTTCTTT.

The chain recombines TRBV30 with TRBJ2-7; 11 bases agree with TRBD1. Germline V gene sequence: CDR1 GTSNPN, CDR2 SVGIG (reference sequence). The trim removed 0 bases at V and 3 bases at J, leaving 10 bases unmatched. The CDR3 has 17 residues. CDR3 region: CAWSVRRVGTGGYEQYF. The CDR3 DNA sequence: TGTGCCTGGAGTGTACGTCGGGTAGGGACAGGGGGCTACGAGCAGTACTTC.

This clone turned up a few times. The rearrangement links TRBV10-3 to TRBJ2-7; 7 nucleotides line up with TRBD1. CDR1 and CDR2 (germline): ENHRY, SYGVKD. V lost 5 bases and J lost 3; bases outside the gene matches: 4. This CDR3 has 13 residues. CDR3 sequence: CAISPTGVYEQYF. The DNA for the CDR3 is TGTGCCATCAGTCCTACAGGGGTCTACGAGCAGTACTTC.

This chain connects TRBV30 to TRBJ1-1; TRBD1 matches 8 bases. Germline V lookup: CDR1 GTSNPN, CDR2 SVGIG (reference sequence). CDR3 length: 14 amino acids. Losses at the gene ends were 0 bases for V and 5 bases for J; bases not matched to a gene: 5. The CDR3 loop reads CAWSVQGERTEAFF. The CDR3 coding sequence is TGTGCCTGGAGTGTACAGGGGGAGAGGACTGAAGCTTTCTTT. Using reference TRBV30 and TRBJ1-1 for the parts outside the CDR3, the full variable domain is SQTIHQWPATLVQPVGSPLSLECTVEGTSNPNLYWYRQAAGRGLQLLFYSVGIGQISSEVPQNLSASRPQDRQFILSSKKLLLSDSGFYLCAWSVQGERTEAFFGQGTRLTVV.